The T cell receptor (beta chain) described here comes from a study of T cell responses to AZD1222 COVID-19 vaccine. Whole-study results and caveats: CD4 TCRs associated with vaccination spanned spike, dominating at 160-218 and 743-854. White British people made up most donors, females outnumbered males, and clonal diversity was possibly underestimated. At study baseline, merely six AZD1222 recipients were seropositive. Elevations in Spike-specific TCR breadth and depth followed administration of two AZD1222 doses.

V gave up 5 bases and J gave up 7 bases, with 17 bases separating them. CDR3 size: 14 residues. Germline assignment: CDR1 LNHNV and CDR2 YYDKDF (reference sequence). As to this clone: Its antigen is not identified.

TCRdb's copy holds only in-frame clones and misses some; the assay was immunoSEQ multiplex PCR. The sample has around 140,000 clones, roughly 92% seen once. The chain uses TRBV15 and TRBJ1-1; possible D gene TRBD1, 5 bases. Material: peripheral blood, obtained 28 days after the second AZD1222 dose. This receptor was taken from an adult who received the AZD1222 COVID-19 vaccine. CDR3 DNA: TGTGCCACCAGCCGGCGGGGGACGCCGATTGAAGCTTTCTTT. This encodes CATSRRGTPIEAFF.